A selection of T cell receptor beta chains follows, all from one sample in a study of PD-1 blockade in classical Hodgkin lymphoma. The data were produced by immunoSEQ multiplex PCR, yet TCRdb's version contains in-frame clones alone and is incomplete. This sample has roughly 100,000 clones, with roughly 87% found just once. The sequencing used peripheral blood mononuclear cells (PBMCs), collected before the fourth cycle of nivolumab. The receptors come from a human donor with classical Hodgkin lymphoma. Both conserved end residues are part of each CDR3. D genes are given only for firm matches. Clone size, where shown, is once, few, many, or a class for clones that have expanded.

>TRBJ2-3|.|TRBV6-5|.
TGTGCCAGCAGCCCCGCGCTTTCAGATACGCAGTATTTT
CASSPALSDTQYF
>TRBJ1-1|TRBD1|TRBV6-7|once
TGTGCCAGCAGTTACTTCGGACAGGGGAAGGATGGCCGCGACACTGAAGCTTTCTTT
CASSYFGQGKDGRDTEAFF
>TRBJ1-2|.|TRBV27|.
TGTGCCAGCAGTTTGAGGGGGGAACCCCGCTATGGCTACACCTTC
CASSLRGEPRYGYTF
>TRBJ2-5|TRBD1|TRBV30|.
TGTGCCTGGAGTGTAGCCCCACACAGGGGGCGAGAGACCCAGTACTTC
CAWSVAPHRGRETQYF
>TRBJ2-5|.|TRBV7-2|.
TGTGCCAGCAGCTTTTACAGGGAACAGGAGACCCAGTACTTC
CASSFYREQETQYF
>TRBJ1-2|TRBD1|TRBV19|.
TGTGCCGGACGATTTTTCCTACCGGGACAGGGAGGCTATGGCTACACCTTC
CAGRFFLPGQGGYGYTF
>TRBJ2-7|.|TRBV19|.
TGTGCCAGTAGTATGGGGCAACAGGGAGGAGTCGAGCAGTACTTC
CASSMGQQGGVEQYF
>TRBJ2-7|.|TRBV3-2|.
TGTGCCAGCAGCCAAGATAAAGGCTTC
CASSQDKGF
>TRBJ2-7|TRBD1|TRBV11-3|.
TGTGCCAGCAGCCCAGGACAGGGGCGAAGGTCCTACGAGCAGTACTTC
CASSPGQGRRSYEQYF
>TRBJ2-6|TRBD1|TRBV11-2|.
TGTGCCAGCAGCTTATACGGGACAGGGACCATCTCTGGGGCCAACGTCCTGACTTTC
CASSLYGTGTISGANVLTF
>TRBJ2-6|.|TRBV7-6|once
TGTGCCAGCAGCTTAGACTCCGGGGGCGCTGGGGCCAACGTCCTGACTTTC
CASSLDSGGAGANVLTF
>TRBJ2-7|TRBD2|TRBV5-8|.
TGTGCCAGCAGCACTTTAGCGGGAGGCTACTACGAGCAGTACTTC
CASSTLAGGYYEQYF
>TRBJ2-7|.|TRBV29-1|.
TGCAGCGGAGAGACAGACTCCTACGAGCAGTACTTC
CSGETDSYEQYF
>TRBJ2-2|.|TRBV5-4|.
TGTGCCAGCAGCTTGGGCGTCCCCGGGGAGCTGTTTTTT
CASSLGVPGELFF
>TRBJ1-2|TRBD1|TRBV29-1|.
TGCAGCGTTTGGACAGGCGTCTATGGCTACACCTTC
CSVWTGVYGYTF
>TRBJ2-1|.|TRBV29-1|.
TGCAGCGTTGGGTCCCATTTATCATCAATCGACATTGAGCAGTTCTTC
CSVGSHLSSIDIEQFF
>TRBJ1-1|.|TRBV11-2|.
TGTGCCAGCAGCTGGGAGGGGGGACCTAACACTGAAGCTTTCTTT
CASSWEGGPNTEAFF
>TRBJ2-7|.|TRBV2|.
TGTGCCAGCATGACCCATAAAACCGAGCAGTACTTC
CASMTHKTEQYF
>TRBJ2-1|TRBD2|TRBV7-9|.
TGTGCCAGCAGCTTAGTATCTGCGGGAGGGTCCTACAATGAGCAGTTCTTC
CASSLVSAGGSYNEQFF
>TRBJ1-4|.|TRBV30|.
TGTGCCTGGAGTACACTCGGCCCCCCGGAAAAACTGTTTTTT
CAWSTLGPPEKLFF
>TRBJ2-7|.|TRBV14|.
TGTGCCAGCAGCCGGTTGCGGGGCCACGAGCAGTACTTC
CASSRLRGHEQYF
>TRBJ1-6|.|TRBV11-2|.
TGTGCCAGCAGCTTAGATTATTGGCAGGGGAGCTCCTATAATTCACCCCTCCACTTT
CASSLDYWQGSSYNSPLHF
>TRBJ1-1|.|TRBV14|.
TGTGCCAGCAGCCAAGAATCGGGGACTGAAGCTTTCTTT
CASSQESGTEAFF
>TRBJ2-2|TRBD2|TRBV19|.
TGTGCCAGTAGTATAGAGACTAGCGGGAGGGTGAACACCGGGGAGCTGTTTTTT
CASSIETSGRVNTGELFF
>TRBJ1-1|.|TRBV7-6|.
TGTGCCAGCAGCTTAGCAGCCCAGGGTGAAGCTTTCTTT
CASSLAAQGEAFF
>TRBJ1-2|.|TRBV7-9|.
TGTGCCAGCAGCTCTCGGCCCCTCAGGGGTGGCTATGGCTACACCTTC
CASSSRPLRGGYGYTF
>TRBJ2-7|TRBD2|TRBV7-2|.
TGTGCCAGCAGCTCAACTAGCGGGAGCTACGAGCAGTACTTC
CASSSTSGSYEQYF
>TRBJ2-1|.|TRBV4-3|.
TGCGCCAGCAGCCAAGCTCCCGGCCTGGTTAGTCATGCTGAGCAGTTCTTC
CASSQAPGLVSHAEQFF
>TRBJ2-1|.|TRBV2|.
TGTGCCAGCACGCCCCGCAATGAGCAGTTCTTC
CASTPRNEQFF
>TRBJ2-7|.|TRBV5-1|.
TGCGCCAGCAGCTTTGTTGACCCCACCTACGAGCAGTACTTC
CASSFVDPTYEQYF
>TRBJ1-1|.|TRBV27|.
TGTGCCAGCAGTTTTACCCATGCGAGGACTGAAGCTTTCTTT
CASSFTHARTEAFF
>TRBJ1-1|TRBD1|TRBV11-3|.
TGTGCCAGCAGCTTAGACAGGGGGCCCGGTGAAGCTTTCTTT
CASSLDRGPGEAFF
>TRBJ1-3|.|TRBV7-6|.
TGTGCCAGCAGCCCGAGAATGTCTGCTGGAAACACCATATATTTT
CASSPRMSAGNTIYF
>TRBJ2-7|TRBD2|TRBV13|.
TGTGCCAGCAGCTTGGGAATTGGACTAGCGGGAGGGTCAGACGCCTACGAGCAGTACTTC
CASSLGIGLAGGSDAYEQYF
>TRBJ1-1|.|TRBV4-3|.
TGCGCCAGCAGCCAAGACCTCGGAAAAGCTTTCTTT
CASSQDLGKAFF
>TRBJ1-5|.|TRBV28|.
TGTGCCAGCAGGCCGGGGAATAGCAATCAGCCCCAGCATTTT
CASRPGNSNQPQHF
>TRBJ2-1|.|TRBV10-2|once
TGCGCCAGCTCCGACACTGCCTACAATGAGCAGTTCTTC
CASSDTAYNEQFF
>TRBJ2-2|.|TRBV15|once
TGTGCCACCAGCAGTCGGGGCCCCGGGGAGCTGTTTTTT
CATSSRGPGELFF
>TRBJ2-3|.|TRBV7-2|.
TGTGCCAGCAGCTCCCGGGGTAGCGGAGCAGGGGATACGCAGTATTTT
CASSSRGSGAGDTQYF
>TRBJ2-7|.|TRBV5-1|.
TGCGCCAGCAGCTTTAGTCAGGGTTCCCTCTACGAGCAGTACTTC
CASSFSQGSLYEQYF
>TRBJ1-5|.|TRBV11-2|.
TGTGCCAGCAGCTTAGACAGGGCCCAGCCCCAGCATTTT
CASSLDRAQPQHF
>TRBJ2-7|.|TRBV19|.
TGTGCCAGTAGTGAGGTCGGGGGCTACGAGCAGTACTTC
CASSEVGGYEQYF
>TRBJ1-1|TRBD1|TRBV11-3|.
TGTGCCAGCAGCCAGAAAAGAGGTATTGGGGCCCAGGGGGGAGCTGAAGCTTTCTTT
CASSQKRGIGAQGGAEAFF
>TRBJ2-7|TRBD2|TRBV5-1|.
TGCGCCAGCAGCTCGCTACTAGCGGGAGTTCCCGAGCAGTACTTC
CASSSLLAGVPEQYF
>TRBJ2-7|TRBD2|TRBV5-5|.
TGTGCCAGCAGCCTGGGTCCCCCTACTAGCGGGAGCACCGAGCAGTACTTC
CASSLGPPTSGSTEQYF
>TRBJ2-7|.|TRBV5-6|.
TGTGCCAGCAGCGCAGTATCGGGGGAAGGCGGGATATTCTCCTACGAGCAGTACTTC
CASSAVSGEGGIFSYEQYF
>TRBJ1-1|TRBD1|TRBV20-1|.
TGCAGTGCTACAGGGGGCACTGAAGCTTTCTTT
CSATGGTEAFF
>TRBJ2-7|.|TRBV20-1|.
TGCAGTGCTAGTGGTCCGCCCGAGCAGTACTTC
CSASGPPEQYF